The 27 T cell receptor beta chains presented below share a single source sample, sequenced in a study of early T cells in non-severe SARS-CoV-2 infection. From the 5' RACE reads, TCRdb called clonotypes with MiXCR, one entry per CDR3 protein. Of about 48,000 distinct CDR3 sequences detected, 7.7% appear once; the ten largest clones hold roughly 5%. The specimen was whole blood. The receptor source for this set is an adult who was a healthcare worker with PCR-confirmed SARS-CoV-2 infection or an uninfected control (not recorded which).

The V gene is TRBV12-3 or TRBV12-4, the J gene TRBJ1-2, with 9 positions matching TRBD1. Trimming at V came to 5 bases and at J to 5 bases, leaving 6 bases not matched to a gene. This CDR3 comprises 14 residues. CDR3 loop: CASSGRDRVYGYTF. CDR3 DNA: TGTGCCAGCAGTGGCCGGGACAGGGTGTATGGCTACACCTTC.

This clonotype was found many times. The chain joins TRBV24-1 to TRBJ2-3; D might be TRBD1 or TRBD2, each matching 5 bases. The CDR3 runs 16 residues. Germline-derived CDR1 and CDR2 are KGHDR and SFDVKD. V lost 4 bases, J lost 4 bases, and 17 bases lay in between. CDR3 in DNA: TGTGCCACCAGTGAAAGAGGGCAGGGAAGATCAGATACGCAGTATTTT. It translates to CATSERGQGRSDTQYF.

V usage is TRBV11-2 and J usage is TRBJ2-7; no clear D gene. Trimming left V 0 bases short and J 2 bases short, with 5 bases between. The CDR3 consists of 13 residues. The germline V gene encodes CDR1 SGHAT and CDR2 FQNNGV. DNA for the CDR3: TGTGCCAGCAGCTTAGAACCGACCTACGAGCAGTACTTC. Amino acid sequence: CASSLEPTYEQYF.

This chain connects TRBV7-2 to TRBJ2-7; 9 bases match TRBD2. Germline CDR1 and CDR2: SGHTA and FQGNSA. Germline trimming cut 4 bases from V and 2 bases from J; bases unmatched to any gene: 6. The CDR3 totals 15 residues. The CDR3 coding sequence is TGTGCCAGCAGCTCCTCTAGCGGGGACACCTACGAGCAGTACTTC. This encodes CASSSSSGDTYEQYF.

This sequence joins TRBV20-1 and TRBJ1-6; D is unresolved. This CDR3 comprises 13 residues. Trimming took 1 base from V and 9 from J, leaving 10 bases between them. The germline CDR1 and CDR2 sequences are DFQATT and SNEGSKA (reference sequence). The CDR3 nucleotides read TGCAGTGCTAGAGGACCTGCACGTTCACCCCTCCACTTT. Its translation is CSARGPARSPLHF.

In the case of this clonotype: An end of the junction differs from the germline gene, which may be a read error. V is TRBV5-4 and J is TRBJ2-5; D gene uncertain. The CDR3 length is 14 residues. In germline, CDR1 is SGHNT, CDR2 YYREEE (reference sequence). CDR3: CTSSYSAGVETQYF. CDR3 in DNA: TGTACCAGCAGCTATTCGGCAGGAGTAGAGACCCAGTACTTC.

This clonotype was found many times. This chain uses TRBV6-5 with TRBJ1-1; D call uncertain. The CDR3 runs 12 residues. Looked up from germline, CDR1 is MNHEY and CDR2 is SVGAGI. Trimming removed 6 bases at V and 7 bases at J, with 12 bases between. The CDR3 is CASRGNRDEAFF. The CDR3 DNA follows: TGTGCCAGCAGGGGGAACCGGGATGAAGCTTTCTTT.

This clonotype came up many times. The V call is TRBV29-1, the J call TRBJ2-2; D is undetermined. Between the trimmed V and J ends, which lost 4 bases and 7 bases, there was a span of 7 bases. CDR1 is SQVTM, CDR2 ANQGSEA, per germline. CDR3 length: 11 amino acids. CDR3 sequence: CSVAIIGELFF. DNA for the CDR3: TGCAGCGTTGCGATCATCGGGGAGCTGTTTTTT.

CDR3 sequence reads: CASSLDRFTSYNEQFF. As DNA, the CDR3 is TGTGCCAGCAGTTTGGACCGCTTTACCTCCTACAATGAGCAGTTCTTC. The gene calls are TRBV7-6 and TRBJ2-1; D ambiguous. The CDR3 loop spans 16 amino acids. Germline V lookup: CDR1 SGHVS, CDR2 FNYEAQ. Between the trimmed V and J ends, which lost 6 bases and 0 bases, there was a span of 15 bases. The full variable domain, rest sourced from reference TRBV7-6 and TRBJ2-1, is GAGVSQSPRYKVTKRGQDVALRCDPISGHVSLYWYRQALGQGPEFLTYFNYEAQQDKSGLPNDRFSAERPEGSISTLTIQRTEQRDSAMYRCASSLDRFTSYNEQFFGPGTRLTVL.

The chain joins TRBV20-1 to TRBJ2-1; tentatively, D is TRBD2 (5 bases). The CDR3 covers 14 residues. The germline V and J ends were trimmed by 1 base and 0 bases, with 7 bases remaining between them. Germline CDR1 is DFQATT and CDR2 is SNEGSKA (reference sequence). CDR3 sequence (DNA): TGCAGTGCTAGAGTCCGGGACTCCTACAATGAGCAGTTCTTC. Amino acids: CSARVRDSYNEQFF.

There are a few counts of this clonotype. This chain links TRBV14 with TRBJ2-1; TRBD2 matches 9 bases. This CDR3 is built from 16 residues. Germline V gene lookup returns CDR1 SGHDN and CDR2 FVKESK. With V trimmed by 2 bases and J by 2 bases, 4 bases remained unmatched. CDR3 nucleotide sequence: TGTGCCAGCAGCCAAAAGCGCGGGGGGGCCTACAATGAGCAGTTCTTC. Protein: CASSQKRGGAYNEQFF.

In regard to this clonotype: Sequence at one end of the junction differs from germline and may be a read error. In DNA, the CDR3 is TGTGCCAGCAGCCTAGCGAATCAGCCCCAGCATTTT. Translating it yields CASSLANQPQHF. The genes are TRBV7-2 and TRBJ1-5; D remains ambiguous. The CDR3 is 12 residues long. Germline loops: CDR1 SGHTA, CDR2 FQGNSA.

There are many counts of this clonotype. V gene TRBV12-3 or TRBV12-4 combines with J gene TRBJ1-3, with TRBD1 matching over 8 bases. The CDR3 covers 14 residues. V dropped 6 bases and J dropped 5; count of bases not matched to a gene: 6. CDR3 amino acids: CASSTGQGRNTIYF. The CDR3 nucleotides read TGTGCCAGCAGCACCGGACAGGGAAGAAACACCATATATTTT.

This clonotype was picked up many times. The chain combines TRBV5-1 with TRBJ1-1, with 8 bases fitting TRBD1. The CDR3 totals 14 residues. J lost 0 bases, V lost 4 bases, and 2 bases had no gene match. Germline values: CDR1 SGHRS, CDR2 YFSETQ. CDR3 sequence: CASSLGQVNTEAFF. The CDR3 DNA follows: TGCGCCAGCAGCCTGGGACAGGTGAACACTGAAGCTTTCTTT.

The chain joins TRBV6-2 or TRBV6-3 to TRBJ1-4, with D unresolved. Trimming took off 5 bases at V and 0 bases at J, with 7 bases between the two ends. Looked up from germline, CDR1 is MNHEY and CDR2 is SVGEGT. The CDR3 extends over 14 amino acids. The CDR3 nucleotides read TGTGCCAGCAGTCGGCTTGCAACTAATGAAAAACTGTTTTTT. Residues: CASSRLATNEKLFF.

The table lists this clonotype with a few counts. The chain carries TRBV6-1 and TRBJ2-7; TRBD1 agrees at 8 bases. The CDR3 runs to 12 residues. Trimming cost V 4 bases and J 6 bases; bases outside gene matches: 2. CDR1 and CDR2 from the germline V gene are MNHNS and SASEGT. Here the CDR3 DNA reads TGTGCCAGCAGTGCCACAGGGGGCGAGCAGTACTTC. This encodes CASSATGGEQYF.

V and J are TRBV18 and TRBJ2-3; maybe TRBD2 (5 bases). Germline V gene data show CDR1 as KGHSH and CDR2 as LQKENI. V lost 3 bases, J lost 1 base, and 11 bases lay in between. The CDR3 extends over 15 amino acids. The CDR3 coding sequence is TGTGCCAGCTCACCGGGAGATTCTGGCACAGATACGCAGTATTTT. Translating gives CASSPGDSGTDTQYF.

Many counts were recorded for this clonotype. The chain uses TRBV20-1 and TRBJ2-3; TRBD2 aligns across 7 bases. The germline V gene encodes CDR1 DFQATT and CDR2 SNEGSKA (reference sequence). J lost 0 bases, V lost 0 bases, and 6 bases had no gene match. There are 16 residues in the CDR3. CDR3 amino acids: CSARDWVRESTDTQYF. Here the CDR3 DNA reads TGCAGTGCTAGAGATTGGGTGCGGGAGAGCACAGATACGCAGTATTTT.

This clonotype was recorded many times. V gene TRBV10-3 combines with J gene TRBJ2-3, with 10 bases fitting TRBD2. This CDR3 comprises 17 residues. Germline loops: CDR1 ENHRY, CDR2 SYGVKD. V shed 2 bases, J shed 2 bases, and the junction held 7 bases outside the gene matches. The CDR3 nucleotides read TGTGCCATCAGTGAGACTAGCGGGGCTACATCCACAGATACGCAGTATTTT. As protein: CAISETSGATSTDTQYF.

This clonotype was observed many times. CDR3 nucleotide sequence: TGCAGTCAACAGGGGCCCTCCTACGAGCAGTACTTC. Its translation: CSQQGPSYEQYF. The rearrangement uses TRBV20-1 and TRBJ2-7; 7 bases agree with TRBD1. The germline gives CDR1 DFQATT, CDR2 SNEGSKA (reference sequence). CDR3 size: 12 residues. After removal of 8 bases from V and 0 bases from J, the junction contained 4 bases not matched to a gene.

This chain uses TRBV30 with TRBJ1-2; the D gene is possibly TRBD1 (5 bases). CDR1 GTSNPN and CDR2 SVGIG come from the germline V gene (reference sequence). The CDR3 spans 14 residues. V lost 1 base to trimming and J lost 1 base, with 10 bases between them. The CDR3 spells CAWSGTGLNYGYTF. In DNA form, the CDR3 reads TGTGCCTGGAGTGGTACAGGTCTTAACTATGGCTACACCTTC.

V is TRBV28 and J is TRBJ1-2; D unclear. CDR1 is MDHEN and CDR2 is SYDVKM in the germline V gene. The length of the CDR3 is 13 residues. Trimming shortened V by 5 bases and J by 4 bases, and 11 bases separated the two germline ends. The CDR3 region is CASSAGDRYGYTF. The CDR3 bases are TGTGCCAGCAGTGCAGGCGATCGCTATGGCTACACCTTC.

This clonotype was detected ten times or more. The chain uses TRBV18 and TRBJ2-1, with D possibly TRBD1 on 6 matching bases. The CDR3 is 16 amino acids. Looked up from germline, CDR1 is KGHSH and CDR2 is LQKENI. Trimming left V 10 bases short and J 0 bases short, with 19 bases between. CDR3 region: CATAQGSPSSYNEQFF. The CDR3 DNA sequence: TGTGCCACCGCCCAGGGGTCCCCAAGCTCCTACAATGAGCAGTTCTTC.

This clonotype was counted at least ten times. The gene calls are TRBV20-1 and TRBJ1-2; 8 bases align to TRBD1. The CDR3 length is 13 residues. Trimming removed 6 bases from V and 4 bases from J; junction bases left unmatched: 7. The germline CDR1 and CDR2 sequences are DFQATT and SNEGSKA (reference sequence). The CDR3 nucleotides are TGCAGTGCGCTACAGGGGGAGTTCTATGGCTACACCTTC. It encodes CSALQGEFYGYTF.

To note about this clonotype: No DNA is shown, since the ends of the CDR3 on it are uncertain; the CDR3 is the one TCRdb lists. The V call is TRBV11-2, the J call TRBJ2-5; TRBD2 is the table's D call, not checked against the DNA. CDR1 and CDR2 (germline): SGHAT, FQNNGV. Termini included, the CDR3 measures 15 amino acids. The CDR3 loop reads CASSRTSGVAGGSYF.

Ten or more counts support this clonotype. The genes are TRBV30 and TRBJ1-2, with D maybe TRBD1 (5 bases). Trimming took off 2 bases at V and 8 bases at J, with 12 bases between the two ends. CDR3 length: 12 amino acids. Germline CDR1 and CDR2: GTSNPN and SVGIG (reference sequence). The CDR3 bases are TGTGCCTGGAGTCGACAGAACTTAGGCTACACCTTC. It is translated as CAWSRQNLGYTF.

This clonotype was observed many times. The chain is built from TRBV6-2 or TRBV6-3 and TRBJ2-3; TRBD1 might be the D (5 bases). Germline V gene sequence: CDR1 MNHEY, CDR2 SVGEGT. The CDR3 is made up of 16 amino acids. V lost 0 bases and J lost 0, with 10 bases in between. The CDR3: CASSYSKQASTDTQYF. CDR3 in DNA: TGTGCCAGCAGTTACTCGAAACAGGCGAGCACAGATACGCAGTATTTT.